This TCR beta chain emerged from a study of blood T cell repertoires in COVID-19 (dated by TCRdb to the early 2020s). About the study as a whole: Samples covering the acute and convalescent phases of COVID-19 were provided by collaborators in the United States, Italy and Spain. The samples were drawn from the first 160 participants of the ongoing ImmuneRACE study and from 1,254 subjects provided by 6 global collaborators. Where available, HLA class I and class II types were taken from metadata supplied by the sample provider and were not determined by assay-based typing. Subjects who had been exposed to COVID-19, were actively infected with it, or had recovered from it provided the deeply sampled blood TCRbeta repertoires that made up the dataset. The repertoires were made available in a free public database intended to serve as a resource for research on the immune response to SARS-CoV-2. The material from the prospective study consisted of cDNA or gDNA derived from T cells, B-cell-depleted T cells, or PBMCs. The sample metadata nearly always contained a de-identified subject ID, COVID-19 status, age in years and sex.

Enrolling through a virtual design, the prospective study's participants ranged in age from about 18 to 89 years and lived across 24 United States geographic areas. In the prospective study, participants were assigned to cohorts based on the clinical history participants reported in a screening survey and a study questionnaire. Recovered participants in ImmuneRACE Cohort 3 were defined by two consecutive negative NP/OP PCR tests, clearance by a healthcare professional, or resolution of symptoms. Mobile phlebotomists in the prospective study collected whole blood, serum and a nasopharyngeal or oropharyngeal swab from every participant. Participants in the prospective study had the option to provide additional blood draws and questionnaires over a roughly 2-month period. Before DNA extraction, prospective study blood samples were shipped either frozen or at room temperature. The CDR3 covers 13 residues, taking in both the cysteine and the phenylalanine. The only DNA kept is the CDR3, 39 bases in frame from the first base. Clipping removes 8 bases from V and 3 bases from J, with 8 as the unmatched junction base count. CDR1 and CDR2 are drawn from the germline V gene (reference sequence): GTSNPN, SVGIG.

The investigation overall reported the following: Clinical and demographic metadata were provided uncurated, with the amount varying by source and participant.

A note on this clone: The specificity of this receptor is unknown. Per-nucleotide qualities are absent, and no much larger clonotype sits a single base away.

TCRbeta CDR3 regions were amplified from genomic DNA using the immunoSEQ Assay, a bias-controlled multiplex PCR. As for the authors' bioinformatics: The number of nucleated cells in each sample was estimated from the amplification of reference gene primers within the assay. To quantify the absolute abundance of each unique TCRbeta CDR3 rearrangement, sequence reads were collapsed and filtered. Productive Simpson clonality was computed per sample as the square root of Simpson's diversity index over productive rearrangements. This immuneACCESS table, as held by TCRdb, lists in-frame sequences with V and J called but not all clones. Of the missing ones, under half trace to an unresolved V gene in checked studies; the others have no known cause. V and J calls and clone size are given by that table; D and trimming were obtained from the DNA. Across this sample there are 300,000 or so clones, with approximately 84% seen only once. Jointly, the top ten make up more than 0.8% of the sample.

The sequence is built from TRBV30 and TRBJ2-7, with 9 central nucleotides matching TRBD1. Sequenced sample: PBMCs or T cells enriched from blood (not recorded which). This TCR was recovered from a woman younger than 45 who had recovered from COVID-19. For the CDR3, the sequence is CAVRRTGDYEQYF. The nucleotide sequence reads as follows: TGTGCCGTCAGACGGACAGGGGACTACGAGCAGTACTTC.